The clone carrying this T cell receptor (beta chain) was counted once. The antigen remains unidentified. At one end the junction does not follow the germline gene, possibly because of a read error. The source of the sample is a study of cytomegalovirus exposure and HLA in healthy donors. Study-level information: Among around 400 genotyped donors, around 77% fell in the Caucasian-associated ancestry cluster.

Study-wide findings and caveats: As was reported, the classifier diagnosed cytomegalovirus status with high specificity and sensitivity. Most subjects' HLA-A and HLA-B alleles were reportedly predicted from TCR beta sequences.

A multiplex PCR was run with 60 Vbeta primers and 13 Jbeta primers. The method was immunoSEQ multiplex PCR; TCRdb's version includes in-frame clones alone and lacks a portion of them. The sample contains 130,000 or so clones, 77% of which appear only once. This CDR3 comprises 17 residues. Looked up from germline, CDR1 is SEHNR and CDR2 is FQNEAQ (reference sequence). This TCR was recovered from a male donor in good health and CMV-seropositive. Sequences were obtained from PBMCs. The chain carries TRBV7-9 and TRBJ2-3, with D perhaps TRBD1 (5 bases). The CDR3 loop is CSSSLVQGGLGTDTQYF. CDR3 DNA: TGTTCCAGCAGCTTAGTTCAGGGCGGCTTGGGCACAGATACGCAGTATTTT.